This entry features one TCR beta chain sequence. The data are from a study of shared T cell receptors in the human thymus. Sequenced by immunoSEQ multiplex PCR; TCRdb stores in-frame clones only, minus some. The repertoire includes some 760,000 clones, 80% to 90% of them detected once, and 0.0095% to 0.013% sits in the top ten. Trimming cost V 1 base and J 0 bases, with 11 bases left between them. The CDR3 is 16 amino acids. Germline CDR1 is SGHDT and CDR2 is YYEEEE. These records were also assigned to another study, of human thymus T cells. That study reports: Across thymic and blood repertoires, the usage of V and J genes appeared to be biased.

The specimen sequenced was thymocytes. This clonotype originated in a girl under three years old with a congenital heart defect. The chain couples TRBV5-6 to TRBJ2-1, with D possibly being TRBD1 (6 bases). CDR3 amino acids: CASSLTQGSSYNEQFF. The CDR3 nucleotides read TGTGCCAGCAGCTTGACTCAGGGGAGCTCCTACAATGAGCAGTTCTTC.